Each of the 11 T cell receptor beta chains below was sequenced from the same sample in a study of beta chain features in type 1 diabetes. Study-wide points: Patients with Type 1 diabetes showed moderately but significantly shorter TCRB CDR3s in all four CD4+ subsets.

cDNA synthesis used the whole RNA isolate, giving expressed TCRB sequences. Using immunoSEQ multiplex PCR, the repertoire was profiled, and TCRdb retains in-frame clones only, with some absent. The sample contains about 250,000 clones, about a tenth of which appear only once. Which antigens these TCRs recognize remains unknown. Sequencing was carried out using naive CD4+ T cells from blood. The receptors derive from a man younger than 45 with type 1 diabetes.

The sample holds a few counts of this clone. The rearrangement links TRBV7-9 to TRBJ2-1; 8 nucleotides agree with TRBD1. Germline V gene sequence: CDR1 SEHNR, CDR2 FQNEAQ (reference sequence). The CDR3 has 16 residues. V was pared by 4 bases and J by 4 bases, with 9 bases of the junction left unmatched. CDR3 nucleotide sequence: TGTGCCAGCAGCTATCTTCCGGGACAGGATTACAATGAGCAGTTCTTC. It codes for CASSYLPGQDYNEQFF. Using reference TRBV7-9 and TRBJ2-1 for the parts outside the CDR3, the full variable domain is DTGVSQNPRHKITKRGQNVTFRCDPISEHNRLYWYRQTLGQGPEFLTYFQNEAQLEKSRLLSDRFSAERPKGSFSTLEIQRTEQGDSAMYLCASSYLPGQDYNEQFFGPGTRLTVL.

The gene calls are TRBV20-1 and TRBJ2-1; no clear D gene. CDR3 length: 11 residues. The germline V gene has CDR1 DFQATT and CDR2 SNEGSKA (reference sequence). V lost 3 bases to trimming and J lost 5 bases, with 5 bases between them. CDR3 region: CSASNNNEQFF. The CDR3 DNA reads TGCAGTGCTAGTAATAACAATGAGCAGTTCTTC.

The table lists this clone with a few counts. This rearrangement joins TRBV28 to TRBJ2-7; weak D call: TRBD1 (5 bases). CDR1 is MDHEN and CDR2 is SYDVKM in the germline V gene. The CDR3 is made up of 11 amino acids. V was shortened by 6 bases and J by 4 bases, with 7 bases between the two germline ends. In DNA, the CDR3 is TGTGCCAGCAGGCACAGGTACGAGCAGTACTTC. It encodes CASRHRYEQYF.

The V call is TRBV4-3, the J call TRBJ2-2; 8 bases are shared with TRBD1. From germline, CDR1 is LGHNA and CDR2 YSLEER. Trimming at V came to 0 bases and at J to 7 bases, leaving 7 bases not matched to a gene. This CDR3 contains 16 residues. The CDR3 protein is CASSQDRPGGHGELFF. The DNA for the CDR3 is TGCGCCAGCAGCCAAGATCGGCCAGGGGGCCACGGGGAGCTGTTTTTT.

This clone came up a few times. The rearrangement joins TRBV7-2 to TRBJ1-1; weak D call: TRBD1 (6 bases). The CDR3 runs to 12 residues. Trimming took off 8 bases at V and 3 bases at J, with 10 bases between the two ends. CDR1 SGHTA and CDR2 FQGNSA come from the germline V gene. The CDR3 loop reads CASGQGYTEAFF. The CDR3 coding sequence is TGTGCCAGCGGCCAGGGGTACACTGAAGCTTTCTTT.

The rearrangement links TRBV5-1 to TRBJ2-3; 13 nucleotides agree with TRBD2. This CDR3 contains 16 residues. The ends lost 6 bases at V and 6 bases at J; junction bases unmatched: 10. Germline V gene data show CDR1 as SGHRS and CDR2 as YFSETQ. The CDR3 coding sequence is TGCGCCAGCACCCGGACTAGCGGGGGTACGATGGATACGCAGTATTTT. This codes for CASTRTSGGTMDTQYF.

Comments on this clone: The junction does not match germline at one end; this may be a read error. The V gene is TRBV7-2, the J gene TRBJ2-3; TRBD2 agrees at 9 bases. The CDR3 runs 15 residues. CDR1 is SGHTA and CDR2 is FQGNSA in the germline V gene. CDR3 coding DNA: TGTGCCAGCAGCTCTTCCGGGACTAGCAGAGATACGCAGTATTTT. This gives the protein CASSSSGTSRDTQYF.

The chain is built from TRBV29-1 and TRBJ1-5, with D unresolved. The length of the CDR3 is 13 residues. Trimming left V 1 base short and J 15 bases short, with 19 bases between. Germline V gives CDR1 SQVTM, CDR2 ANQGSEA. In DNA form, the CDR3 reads TGCAGCGTTGAAGGTAATGAGGGTCAGTCCCGGCATTTT. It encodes CSVEGNEGQSRHF.

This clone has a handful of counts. The CDR3 sequence is CASSLRGGTGELFF. In DNA, the CDR3 is TGTGCCAGCAGTTTAAGAGGTGGCACCGGGGAGCTGTTTTTT. The chain recombines TRBV28 with TRBJ2-2; no firm D call. The CDR3 consists of 14 residues. V was trimmed by 2 bases and J by 4 bases, leaving 8 bases between them. CDR1 is MDHEN, CDR2 SYDVKM, per germline. Full variable domain (remainder filled in from reference TRBV28 and TRBJ2-2): DVKVTQSSRYLVKRTGEKVFLECVQDMDHENMFWYRQDPGLGLRLIYFSYDVKMKEKGDIPEGYSVSREKKERFSLILESASTNQTSMYLCASSLRGGTGELFFGEGSRLTVL.

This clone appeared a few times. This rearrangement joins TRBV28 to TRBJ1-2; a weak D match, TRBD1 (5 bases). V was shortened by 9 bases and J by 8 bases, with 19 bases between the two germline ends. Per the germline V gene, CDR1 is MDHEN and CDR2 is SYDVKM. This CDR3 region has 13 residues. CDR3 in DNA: TGTGCCAGTTTAGACGGGGGTGGGAGCGGCTACACCTTC. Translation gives CASLDGGGSGYTF.

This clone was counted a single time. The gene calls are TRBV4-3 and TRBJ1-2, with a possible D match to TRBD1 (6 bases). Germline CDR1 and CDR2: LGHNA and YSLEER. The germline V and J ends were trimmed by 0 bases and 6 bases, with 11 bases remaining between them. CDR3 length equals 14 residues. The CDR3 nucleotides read TGCGCCAGCAGCCAAGATCAGCCAGGGGATGGCTACACCTTC. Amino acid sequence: CASSQDQPGDGYTF.